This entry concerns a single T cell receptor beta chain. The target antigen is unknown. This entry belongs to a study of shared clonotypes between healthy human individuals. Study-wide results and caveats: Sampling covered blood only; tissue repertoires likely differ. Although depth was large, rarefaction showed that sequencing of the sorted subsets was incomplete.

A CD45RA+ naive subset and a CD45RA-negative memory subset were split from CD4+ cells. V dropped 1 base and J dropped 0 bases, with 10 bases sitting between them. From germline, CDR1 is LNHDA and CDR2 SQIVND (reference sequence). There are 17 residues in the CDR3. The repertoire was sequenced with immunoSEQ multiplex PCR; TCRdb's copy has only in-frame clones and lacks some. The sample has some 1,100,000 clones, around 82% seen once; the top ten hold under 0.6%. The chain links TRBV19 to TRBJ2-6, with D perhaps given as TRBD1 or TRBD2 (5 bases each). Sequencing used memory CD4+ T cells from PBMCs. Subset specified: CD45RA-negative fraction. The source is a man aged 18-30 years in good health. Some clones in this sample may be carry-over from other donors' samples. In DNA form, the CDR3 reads TGTGCCAGTAGTATAGGGACGGGGCACTCTGGGGCCAACGTCCTGACTTTC. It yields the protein CASSIGTGHSGANVLTF.